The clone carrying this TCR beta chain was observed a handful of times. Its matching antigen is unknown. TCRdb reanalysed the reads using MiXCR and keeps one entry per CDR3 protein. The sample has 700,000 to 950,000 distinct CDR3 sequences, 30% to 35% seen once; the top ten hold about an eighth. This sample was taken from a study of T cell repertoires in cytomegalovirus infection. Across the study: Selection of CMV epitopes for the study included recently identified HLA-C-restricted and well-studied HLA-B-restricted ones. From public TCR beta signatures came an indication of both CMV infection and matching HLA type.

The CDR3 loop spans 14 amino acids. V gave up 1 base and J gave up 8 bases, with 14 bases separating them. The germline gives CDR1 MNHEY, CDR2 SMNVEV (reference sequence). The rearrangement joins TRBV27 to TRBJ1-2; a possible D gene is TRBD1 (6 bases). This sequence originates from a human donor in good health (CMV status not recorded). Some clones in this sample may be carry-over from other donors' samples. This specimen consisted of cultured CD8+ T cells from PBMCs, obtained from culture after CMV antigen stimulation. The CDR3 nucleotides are TGTGCCAGCAGTTTATTACAGGGCGGTGGGGGCTACACCTTC. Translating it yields CASSLLQGGGGYTF.